The present T cell receptor (beta chain) was sequenced within a study of cytomegalovirus exposure and HLA in healthy donors listed by TCRdb under 2017. With respect to the entire study: According to an earlier analysis of 587 of the donors, some 180 million T cells yielded over 90 million unique TCR beta sequences and 276 Gb of sequence data. Five DR-DQ haplotypes were treated as single units for association and clustering because of strong linkage in the cohort. Donor age, sex, ethnicity and CMV serostatus were compiled alongside the repertoire data. The study was designed to test whether signatures of past pathogen exposure could be identified by cataloging public T cell receptors. Among the roughly 370 genotyped donors, about 83% belonged to the genetic ancestry cluster associated with self-reported Caucasian donors. High-throughput TCR immunosequencing, statistical association of individual TCRs with disease status, and machine learning were combined to predict cytomegalovirus infection status. An early release that covered some 640 HLA-typed donors contained approximately 300 gigabases of sequencing data and 70 million to 100 million unique TCR sequences. In an earlier analysis of over 550 of the donors, high-throughput TCR beta sequencing was used to judge whether each TCR beta V gene segment behaved as functional or pseudogenic. A later genetic analysis took genome-wide SNP genotypes for about 65% of the roughly 670 donors and used that subset as a discovery cohort. Both class I and class II loci were covered by HLA typing, at four-digit resolution. All discovery cohort repertoires had been generated using a single sequencing platform. Among about 360 genotyped donors of the cohort, an average of around 240,000 unique TCR beta nucleotide sequences were sequenced per donor, about a sixth of them non-productive. In the later analysis, no new phenotypic data were used to find candidate immune exposures; instead, reliance was placed on TCR beta sequences and their occurrence across donors. Along with the roughly 670-subject first cohort, a separate validation cohort of 120 different subjects was used. A later analysis re-analyzed previously published TCR beta repertoires from roughly 690 donors and added high-resolution HLA genotyping to study TCR occurrence patterns. Typing coverage varied by locus: roughly 620-630 donors for A, B, C, DRB1 and DQB1; more than 500 for DQA1; 600 to 610 for DPA1; more than 450 for DPB1. The study used immunosequencing to profile the T cell repertoires of some 600 subjects and linked those repertoires to cytomegalovirus serostatus. General conclusions and limits of the study: A later analysis found that TCR association rates varied across HLA loci, with DRB1 alleles showing the most associated TCRs and HLA-C alleles the fewest. When HLA alleles, especially DR and DQ, strongly co-occurred, attributing TCR associations to individual alleles was difficult. In a later genetic analysis, fewer N-insertions in productive TCRs were reported among donors in an Asian-associated ancestry cluster than the roughly 700-donor mean. A later analysis reported that several top co-occurrence clusters appeared linked to parvovirus B19, influenza, CMV and Epstein-Barr virus. The only immune exposure information available for the cohort was CMV serostatus. In this cohort, only TCR beta chains were sequenced, and detectable features were limited by the absence of alpha or paired-chain data. In a later analysis, some 18,000 TCR beta sequences were associated with specific HLA alleles at a false discovery rate of 0.05. A later genetic analysis associated a missense DCLRE1C variant with V-gene and J-gene trimming of TCR beta chains, and an independent cohort replicated the association. A few of the identified cytomegalovirus-associated TCR beta chains were confirmed in vitro to be specific for cytomegalovirus antigens. Because counts were too low, approximately 18 rarely observed V segments, including chromosome 9 orphons, were excluded from the earlier analysis of 587 of the donors. In a later analysis, HLA-associated TCR beta chains were found to be more clonally expanded and to have lower generation probabilities than equally common non-associated chains. In the study, some 160 TCR beta chains were listed as associated with cytomegalovirus. Some IMGT-functional V segments, including TRBV6-2 and TRBV6-3, could not be told apart with the 87-base-pair reads, so those segments were excluded. According to a later analysis, most CMV-associated TCR beta chains appeared to be HLA-restricted, and the HLA associations seemed to be driven largely by CMV exposure. In an earlier analysis of approximately 600 of the donors, most TCR beta V segments were observed in productive rearrangements about 90% or about 30% of the time, broadly matching IMGT annotations. In both the original and validation cohorts, the classifier was reported to diagnose cytomegalovirus status with high specificity and sensitivity. A group of highly shared sequence variants was considered likely to be a technical artifact of the sequencing pipeline. The presence/absence analyses assumed that sequencing depth was roughly uniform across donors, and that assumption may not be true. The authors suggested that the approach could potentially be generalized to other disease states and immunological phenotypes. Most TCR sequences were seen in very few donors, while some public TCRs were found in many individuals. A further reported finding was that TCR beta sequences accurately predicted the HLA-A and HLA-B alleles for most subjects in the first cohort. Correlated functional status among segregating V segments might reflect linkage disequilibrium, but an unknown experimental factor could not be ruled out. Because some donors lacked HLA typing at each locus, the association tests relied only on the typed subset.

This clone was seen more than once but under ten times. Which antigen it targets is not known. No qualities accompany the bases; no much larger clone lies one base away. The cohort was made up of 650 to 700 healthy bone marrow donors. At the time of sampling, every cohort member was nominally healthy, though immune exposures that went unrecorded were likely present. The donor tested CMV seropositive, placing the donor among the 289 seropositive members of the cohort. A peripheral blood sample was collected from each donor, and TCR beta sequencing was performed on peripheral blood mononuclear cells. Genomic DNA extraction from the blood cell samples was performed with the Qiagen DNeasy Blood Extraction Kit. Library creation used the immunoSEQ multiplex PCR assay. For the multiplex PCR, a mixture combining 60 forward primers for TCR Vbeta segments and 13 reverse primers for TCR Jbeta segments was used. A multiplex PCR assay on genomic DNA amplified the CDR3 region of rearranged TCR beta genes. The amplified TCR beta libraries were sequenced on the Illumina HiSeq System as 87-base-pair reads. The published analysis was carried out like this. A later analysis counted approximately 84 million unique TCR beta chains across the 550 to 750 repertoires, and roughly 10 million of these chains were shared by at least two donors. A nearest-neighbor algorithm error-corrected the raw reads and collapsed the reads into unique sequences, merging closely related sequences to remove PCR and sequencing errors. To assign V, D and J gene segments, CDR3 sequences were aligned to IMGT reference sequences. For a sequence to be retained, a match of at least six nucleotides was required to both a V gene segment and a J gene segment. A rearrangement was called productive if the CDR3 had no stop codons and remained in frame with V and J, and every other rearrangement was called non-productive. CDR3 was defined by IMGT convention, running from the second conserved V-encoded cysteine to the conserved J-encoded phenylalanine. In an earlier analysis of around 540 of the donors, sequences lacking an unambiguous match to a single V gene segment were excluded. In an earlier analysis of several hundred of the donors, V segments were called functional above 56.7% productive rearrangements and were called segregating when the between-donor standard deviation exceeded 5%. To diagnose cytomegalovirus status from the catalog of TCR beta chain sequences, a statistical classification framework was built. In a later analysis, TCR nucleotide sequences were compared against IMGT/GENE-DB human TR gene sequences so that V and J genes could be assigned. The TCRdist pipeline was used in a later analysis to assign CDR3 sequences and most-parsimonious VDJ recombination scenarios. In a later analysis, each TCR beta chain was defined by its CDR3 amino acid sequence together with its V-gene family, and reads lacking a unique V-gene family were excluded. A later analysis removed 450 to 600 highly shared, low-generation-probability nucleotide sequences to deal with suspected cross-contamination and a sequencing artifact. For each public chain, a later analysis derived a clonal expansion index from normalized ranks of inferred template counts within each repertoire. A later analysis computed generation probabilities with a VDJ recombination model fitted to out-of-frame rearrangements, and checked the results against IGoR. A later analysis scored TCR-TCR, TCR-HLA and TCR-CMV co-occurrence with hypergeometric tests, applying a repertoire-size bias correction to TCR pairs. False discovery rates were estimated in a later analysis by permuting HLA or CMV assignments 20 times. In a later analysis, co-occurring TCRs were grouped using DBSCAN, with TCRdist sequence similarity added in when clustering inside HLA-allele-positive subsets. Repertoires with fewer than 30,000 or more than 120,000 public chains, plus five repertoires with anomalous nucleotide sharing, were excluded from co-occurrence clustering. The immuneACCESS repertoire file appears here via TCRdb, limited to in-frame rearrangements. These files lack a portion of the clones; in checked studies, under half of the deficit traces to unresolved V genes, and the cause of the others is not known. V, J and clone size are taken as reported in that table, and D and trimming were inferred from the DNA itself. This sample gives more than 95,000 clones in total; approximately 10% of them show up just once. The top ten clonotypes cover around 5% of the sample.

The germline V gene (reference sequence) provides CDR1 SEHNR and CDR2 FQNEAQ. The V and J ends are trimmed by 2 bases and 7 bases, leaving 11 bases between them. The CDR3 covers 14 residues, taking in both the cysteine and the phenylalanine. This entry keeps only the CDR3 DNA: 42 bases, framed from base 1. This TCR derives from a woman younger than 30 in good health and CMV-seropositive. Sequencing used PBMCs. The chain employs TRBV7-9 and TRBJ1-4; the D gene is perhaps TRBD1, on 6 matching bases. The CDR3 region has the sequence CASSLLQGFEKLFF. The DNA sequence is as follows: TGTGCCAGCAGCTTATTGCAGGGGTTTGAAAAACTGTTTTTT.